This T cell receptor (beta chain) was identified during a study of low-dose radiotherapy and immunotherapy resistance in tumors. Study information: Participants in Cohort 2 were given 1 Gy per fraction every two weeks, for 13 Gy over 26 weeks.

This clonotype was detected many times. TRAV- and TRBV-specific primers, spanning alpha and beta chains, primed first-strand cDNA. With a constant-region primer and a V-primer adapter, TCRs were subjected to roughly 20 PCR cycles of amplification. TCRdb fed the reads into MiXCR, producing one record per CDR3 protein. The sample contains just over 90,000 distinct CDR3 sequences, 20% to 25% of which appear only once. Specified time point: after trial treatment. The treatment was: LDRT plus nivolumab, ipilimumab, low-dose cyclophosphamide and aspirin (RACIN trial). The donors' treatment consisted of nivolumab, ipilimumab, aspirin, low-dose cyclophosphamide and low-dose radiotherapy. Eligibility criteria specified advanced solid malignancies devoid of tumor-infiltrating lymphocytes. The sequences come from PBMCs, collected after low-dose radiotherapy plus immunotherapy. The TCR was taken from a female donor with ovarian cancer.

The CDR3 nucleotides read TGTGCCAGCATCGCCTCGGGGAGGTCCAATGAGCAGTTCTTC. This encodes CASIASGRSNEQFF. J is TRBJ2-1 and V is TRBV6-5; tentative D call: TRBD2 (6 bases). Germline lookup yields CDR1 MNHEY and CDR2 SVGAGI. V lost 7 bases and J 6 bases, leaving 16 bases between the germline ends. The CDR3 is made up of 14 amino acids.